This TCR beta chain was recorded in a study of cytomegalovirus exposure and HLA in healthy donors. General observations from the study: Several of the most significant clusters were apparently associated with common viral pathogens in a later analysis. Apart from CMV serostatus, no immune exposure information was available.

Notes on this clone: The antigen is unknown.

The CDR3 has 15 residues. Trimming removed 2 bases at V and 0 bases at J, with 10 bases between. Germline CDR1 and CDR2: SNHLY and FYNNEI. In the PCR, 60 Vbeta and 13 Jbeta primers were used. Sequenced by immunoSEQ multiplex PCR; TCRdb stores in-frame clones only, minus some. The specimen's table records around 45,000 clones. The rearrangement links TRBV2 to TRBJ1-1, with no clear D. The sequenced sample consisted of PBMCs. The sequence came from a male donor in good health and CMV-seronegative. This CDR3 is CASSERIALNTEAFF. The CDR3 DNA reads TGTGCCAGCAGTGAAAGGATAGCCTTGAACACTGAAGCTTTCTTT.